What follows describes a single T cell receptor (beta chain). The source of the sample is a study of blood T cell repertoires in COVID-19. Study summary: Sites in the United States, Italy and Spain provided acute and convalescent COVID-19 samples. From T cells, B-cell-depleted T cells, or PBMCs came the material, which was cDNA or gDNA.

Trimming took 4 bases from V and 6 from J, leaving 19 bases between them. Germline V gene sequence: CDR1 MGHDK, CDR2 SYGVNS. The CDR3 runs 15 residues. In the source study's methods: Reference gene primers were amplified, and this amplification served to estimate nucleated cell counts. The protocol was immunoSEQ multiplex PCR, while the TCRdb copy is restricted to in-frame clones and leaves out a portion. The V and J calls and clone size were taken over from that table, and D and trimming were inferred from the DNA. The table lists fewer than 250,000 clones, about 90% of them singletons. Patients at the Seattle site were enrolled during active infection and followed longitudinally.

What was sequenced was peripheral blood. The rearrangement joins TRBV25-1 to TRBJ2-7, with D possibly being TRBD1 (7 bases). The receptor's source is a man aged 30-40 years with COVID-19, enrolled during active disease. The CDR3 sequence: CASSAYPGGPGEQYF. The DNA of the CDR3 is TGTGCCAGCAGTGCGTATCCAGGGGGGCCGGGCGAGCAGTACTTC.